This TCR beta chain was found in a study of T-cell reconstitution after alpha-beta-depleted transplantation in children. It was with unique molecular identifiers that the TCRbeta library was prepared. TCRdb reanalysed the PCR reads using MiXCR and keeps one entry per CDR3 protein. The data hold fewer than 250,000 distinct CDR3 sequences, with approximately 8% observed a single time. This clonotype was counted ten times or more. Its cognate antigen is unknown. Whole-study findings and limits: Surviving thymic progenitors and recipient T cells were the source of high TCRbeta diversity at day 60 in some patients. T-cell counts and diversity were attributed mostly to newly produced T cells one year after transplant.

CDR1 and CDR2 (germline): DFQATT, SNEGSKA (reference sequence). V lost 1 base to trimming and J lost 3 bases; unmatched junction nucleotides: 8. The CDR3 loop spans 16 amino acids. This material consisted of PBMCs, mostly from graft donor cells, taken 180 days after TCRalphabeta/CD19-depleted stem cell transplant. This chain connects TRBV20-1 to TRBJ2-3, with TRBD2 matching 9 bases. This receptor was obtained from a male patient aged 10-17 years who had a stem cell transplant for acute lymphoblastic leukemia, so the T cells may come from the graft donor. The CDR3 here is CSARVGAGGRTDTQYF. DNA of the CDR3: TGCAGTGCTAGAGTCGGGGCGGGGGGGCGAACAGATACGCAGTATTTT.